The rows below give T cell receptor beta chains drawn from one sample of a study of blood T cell repertoires in COVID-19. TCRdb keeps only in-frame clones here, not all; method: immunoSEQ multiplex PCR. The sample includes fewer than 150,000 clones, around 84% of them seen just once. The specimen was peripheral blood. The receptors here all came from a human donor in a cohort sampled during active COVID-19. Both conserved end residues are part of each CDR3. The order of the fields is clone size, CDR3 length, V gene, D gene, J gene, CDR3 protein, CDR3 DNA. A D gene is named only where the DNA matches it firmly. The size entry is marked missing in some rows and otherwise reads once, few, many or a size class.

NA	10	TRBV20-1	NA	TRBJ1-1	CSAPRAEAFF	TGCAGTGCTCCCCGGGCTGAAGCTTTCTTT
NA	14	TRBV2	NA	TRBJ2-2	CASGLQGYTGELFF	TGTGCCAGCGGTTTACAGGGTTACACCGGGGAGCTGTTTTTT
NA	14	TRBV6-1	TRBD1	TRBJ1-2	CASSRQGAYYGYTF	TGTGCCAGCAGCCGACAGGGGGCTTACTATGGCTACACCTTC
NA	16	TRBV18	NA	TRBJ2-2	CASSWSGGLNTGELFF	TGTGCCAGCTCATGGTCCGGCGGGTTAAACACCGGGGAGCTGTTTTTT
NA	16	TRBV6-5	TRBD2	TRBJ2-3	CASSYGAGGQGDTQYF	TGTGCCAGCAGTTACGGGGCGGGAGGCCAAGGGGATACGCAGTATTTT
NA	15	TRBV3-1/TRBV3-2	TRBD2	TRBJ2-2	CASSPIAGNGGELFF	TGTGCCAGCAGTCCGATAGCGGGGAACGGCGGGGAGCTGTTTTTT
NA	14	TRBV5-1	TRBD1	TRBJ1-2	CASSRGGTDYGYTF	TGCGCCAGCAGCCGAGGAGGGACAGACTATGGCTACACCTTC
many	13	TRBV28	NA	TRBJ1-1	CASRDGEIAEAFF	TGTGCCAGCAGAGACGGGGAGATCGCTGAAGCTTTCTTT
NA	17	TRBV3-1/TRBV3-2	NA	TRBJ1-6	CASSQAPLRALNSPLHF	TGTGCCAGCAGCCAAGCCCCCCTGAGGGCACTAAATTCACCCCTCCACTTT
NA	14	TRBV30	TRBD1	TRBJ1-6	CAWRGTGGASPLHF	TGTGCCTGGAGGGGGACAGGGGGCGCCTCACCCCTCCACTTT
NA	17	TRBV4-2	TRBD1	TRBJ2-1	CASSRGGGTGGRNEQFF	TGTGCCAGCAGCCGGGGGGGCGGGACAGGGGGCCGCAATGAGCAGTTCTTC
NA	15	TRBV6-2/TRBV6-3	TRBD1	TRBJ1-6	CASSWAGTGGSPLHF	TGTGCCAGCAGTTGGGCCGGGACAGGGGGTTCACCCCTCCACTTT
NA	15	TRBV28	NA	TRBJ2-3	CASSPGTRRTDTQYF	TGTGCCAGCAGTCCCGGGACTCGTCGCACAGATACGCAGTATTTT
NA	15	TRBV28	TRBD1	TRBJ1-2	CASSFRGRSHYGYTF	TGTGCCAGCAGTTTCAGGGGGCGTTCTCACTATGGCTACACCTTC
NA	13	TRBV19	TRBD2	TRBJ2-1	CASSLTSPDEQFF	TGTGCCAGTAGCCTGACTAGCCCAGATGAGCAGTTCTTC
NA	13	TRBV3-1/TRBV3-2	TRBD1	TRBJ1-2	CASSLDRGRGYTF	TGTGCCAGCAGCCTAGACAGGGGGCGCGGCTACACCTTC
NA	13	TRBV27	TRBD1	TRBJ1-2	CASRGTANYGYTF	TGTGCCAGCAGGGGGACAGCTAACTATGGCTACACCTTC
NA	14	TRBV12-5	NA	TRBJ2-7	CASGLVWRGNEQYF	TGTGCTAGTGGTTTGGTATGGCGGGGCAACGAGCAGTACTTC
once	17	TRBV27	NA	TRBJ2-2	CASSLLWAGENTGELFF	TGTGCCAGCAGTTTATTGTGGGCAGGGGAGAACACCGGGGAGCTGTTTTTT
NA	15	TRBV7-3	TRBD1	TRBJ2-5	CASSFTGQGGETQYF	TGTGCCAGCAGCTTCACCGGACAGGGTGGGGAGACCCAGTACTTC
NA	17	TRBV5-5	TRBD1	TRBJ2-1	CASSLSPGQGGGNEQFF	TGTGCCAGCAGCTTGAGCCCCGGACAGGGGGGGGGCAATGAGCAGTTCTTC
NA	15	TRBV7-8	TRBD1	TRBJ2-2	CASSRRDRNTGELFF	TGTGCCAGCAGCCGCCGGGACAGAAACACCGGGGAGCTGTTTTTT
NA	13	TRBV5-4	NA	TRBJ1-4	CASSSGGDEKLFF	TGTGCCAGCAGCTCGGGGGGGGATGAAAAACTGTTTTTT
NA	15	TRBV10-2	NA	TRBJ1-2	CASNPTTGHNYGYTF	TGCGCCAGCAATCCTACGACAGGCCATAACTATGGCTACACCTTC
NA	11	TRBV30	NA	TRBJ1-4	CAWSLQEKLFF	TGTGCCTGGAGTCTACAGGAAAAACTGTTTTTT
NA	16	TRBV6-6	TRBD1	TRBJ2-3	CASSKEGTEEADTQYF	TGTGCCAGCAGCAAAGAGGGGACAGAGGAAGCAGATACGCAGTATTTT
NA	14	TRBV2	TRBD2	TRBJ2-3	CASSDRLAGDTQYF	TGTGCCAGCAGTGACCGCCTAGCGGGTGATACGCAGTATTTT
NA	13	TRBV7-9	TRBD2	TRBJ2-1	CASSIALATEQFF	TGTGCCAGCAGCATAGCACTAGCGACTGAGCAGTTCTTC
NA	14	TRBV28	NA	TRBJ1-2	CASSVSGARYGYTF	TGTGCCAGCAGTGTCAGTGGGGCACGCTATGGCTACACCTTC
NA	12	TRBV12-3/TRBV12-4	NA	TRBJ1-2	CASIQQGSGYTF	TGTGCCAGCATTCAACAGGGCTCCGGCTACACCTTC
NA	15	TRBV5-1	NA	TRBJ2-1	CASSLVVGSYNEQFF	TGCGCCAGCAGCTTGGTTGTCGGTTCCTACAATGAGCAGTTCTTC
few	14	TRBV9	TRBD2	TRBJ2-7	CASSRGTSTYEQYF	TGTGCCAGCAGCAGAGGGACTAGTACTTACGAGCAGTACTTC
NA	11	TRBV2	NA	TRBJ2-7	CASTLYYEQYF	TGTGCCAGCACCCTGTACTACGAGCAGTACTTC
NA	14	TRBV11-3	TRBD2	TRBJ2-1	CASSPAGGFNEQFF	TGTGCCAGCAGCCCAGCGGGAGGTTTCAATGAGCAGTTCTTC
NA	14	TRBV5-1	TRBD1	TRBJ1-2	CASSSLTGFGGYTF	TGCGCCAGCAGCTCCCTGACAGGGTTCGGTGGCTACACCTTC
NA	15	TRBV9	TRBD2	TRBJ2-1	CASSVDAGVYNEQFF	TGTGCCAGCAGCGTAGATGCGGGAGTGTACAATGAGCAGTTCTTC
NA	13	TRBV7-3	NA	TRBJ2-7	CASSLMASYEQYF	TGTGCCAGCAGCTTAATGGCCTCCTACGAGCAGTACTTC
NA	14	TRBV19	NA	TRBJ2-7	CASSIGQVTDGQYF	TGTGCCAGTAGTATAGGACAGGTCACCGACGGGCAGTACTTC
NA	14	TRBV9	NA	TRBJ2-5	CASSLGSGEETQYF	TGTGCCAGCAGCCTAGGGTCAGGGGAAGAGACCCAGTACTTC
NA	16	TRBV10-2	TRBD2	TRBJ2-7	CASTDGAGTSQSEQYF	TGCGCCAGCACCGACGGGGCCGGGACTAGCCAAAGCGAGCAGTACTTC
NA	13	TRBV7-3	NA	TRBJ1-1	CASGAGPNTEAFF	TGTGCCAGCGGGGCAGGGCCGAACACTGAAGCTTTCTTT
many	13	TRBV2	NA	TRBJ1-1	CASSEGWRAEAFF	TGTGCCAGCAGTGAAGGGTGGAGGGCTGAAGCTTTCTTT
NA	15	TRBV5-1	TRBD1	TRBJ2-6	CASSPRGLGANVLTF	TGCGCCAGCAGCCCCAGGGGGCTTGGGGCCAACGTCCTGACTTTC
NA	15	TRBV19	NA	TRBJ2-6	CASKVRDSGANVLTF	TGTGCCAGTAAGGTCAGGGACTCTGGGGCCAACGTCCTGACTTTC
NA	16	TRBV2	NA	TRBJ2-7	CASSARQALRAYEQYF	TGTGCCAGCAGTGCTCGGCAGGCCCTGCGGGCCTACGAGCAGTACTTC
few	12	TRBV29-1	NA	TRBJ2-5	CSVVGAGETQYF	TGCAGCGTTGTGGGGGCCGGAGAGACCCAGTACTTC
NA	13	TRBV11-3	NA	TRBJ2-5	CASSLHQQETQYF	TGTGCCAGCAGCTTACATCAGCAAGAGACCCAGTACTTC
NA	17	TRBV4-1	TRBD2	TRBJ2-5	CASSQDTSGGVIETQYF	TGCGCCAGCAGCCAAGATACCAGCGGGGGGGTAATTGAGACCCAGTACTTC
NA	15	TRBV6-5	TRBD2	TRBJ2-7	CASSRGTSDTYEQYF	TGTGCCAGCAGCCGGGGGACTAGCGACACCTACGAGCAGTACTTC
NA	15	TRBV3-1/TRBV3-2	TRBD2	TRBJ2-1	CASSQDSGTYNEQFF	TGTGCCAGCAGCCAAGATAGCGGGACCTACAATGAGCAGTTCTTC
NA	14	TRBV27	TRBD1	TRBJ2-7	CASSPRQGTYEQYF	TGTGCCAGCAGTCCTAGACAGGGTACATACGAGCAGTACTTC
NA	16	TRBV2	TRBD2	TRBJ2-3	CASRSGGGPRTDTQYF	TGTGCCAGCAGGTCGGGGGGAGGGCCTCGCACAGATACGCAGTATTTT
NA	15	TRBV15	NA	TRBJ1-3	CATSRGNRAGNTIYF	TGTGCCACCAGCAGAGGAAACAGGGCTGGAAACACCATATATTTT
NA	14	TRBV7-9	NA	TRBJ2-7	CASSLGTAAYEQYF	TGTGCCAGCAGCTTGGGGACTGCCGCCTACGAGCAGTACTTC
NA	15	TRBV3-1/TRBV3-2	NA	TRBJ2-2	CASSRAHRDTGELFF	TGTGCCAGCAGCCGAGCTCACCGGGACACCGGGGAGCTGTTTTTT
NA	18	TRBV4-2	TRBD2	TRBJ2-3	CASSPKQTTSGGTDTQYF	TGTGCCAGCAGCCCGAAACAGACTACTAGCGGGGGCACAGATACGCAGTATTTT
NA	16	TRBV24-1	NA	TRBJ2-5	CATSDLSGLYQETQYF	TGTGCCACCAGTGATTTGAGCGGGCTGTACCAAGAGACCCAGTACTTC
NA	15	TRBV2	TRBD1	TRBJ1-2	CASSEGDSLNYGYTF	TGTGCCAGCAGTGAGGGGGACAGCCTAAACTATGGCTACACCTTC
NA	16	TRBV5-5	TRBD2	TRBJ2-3	CASSLLAGTEGDTQYF	TGTGCCAGCAGCTTACTAGCGGGAACCGAAGGAGATACGCAGTATTTT